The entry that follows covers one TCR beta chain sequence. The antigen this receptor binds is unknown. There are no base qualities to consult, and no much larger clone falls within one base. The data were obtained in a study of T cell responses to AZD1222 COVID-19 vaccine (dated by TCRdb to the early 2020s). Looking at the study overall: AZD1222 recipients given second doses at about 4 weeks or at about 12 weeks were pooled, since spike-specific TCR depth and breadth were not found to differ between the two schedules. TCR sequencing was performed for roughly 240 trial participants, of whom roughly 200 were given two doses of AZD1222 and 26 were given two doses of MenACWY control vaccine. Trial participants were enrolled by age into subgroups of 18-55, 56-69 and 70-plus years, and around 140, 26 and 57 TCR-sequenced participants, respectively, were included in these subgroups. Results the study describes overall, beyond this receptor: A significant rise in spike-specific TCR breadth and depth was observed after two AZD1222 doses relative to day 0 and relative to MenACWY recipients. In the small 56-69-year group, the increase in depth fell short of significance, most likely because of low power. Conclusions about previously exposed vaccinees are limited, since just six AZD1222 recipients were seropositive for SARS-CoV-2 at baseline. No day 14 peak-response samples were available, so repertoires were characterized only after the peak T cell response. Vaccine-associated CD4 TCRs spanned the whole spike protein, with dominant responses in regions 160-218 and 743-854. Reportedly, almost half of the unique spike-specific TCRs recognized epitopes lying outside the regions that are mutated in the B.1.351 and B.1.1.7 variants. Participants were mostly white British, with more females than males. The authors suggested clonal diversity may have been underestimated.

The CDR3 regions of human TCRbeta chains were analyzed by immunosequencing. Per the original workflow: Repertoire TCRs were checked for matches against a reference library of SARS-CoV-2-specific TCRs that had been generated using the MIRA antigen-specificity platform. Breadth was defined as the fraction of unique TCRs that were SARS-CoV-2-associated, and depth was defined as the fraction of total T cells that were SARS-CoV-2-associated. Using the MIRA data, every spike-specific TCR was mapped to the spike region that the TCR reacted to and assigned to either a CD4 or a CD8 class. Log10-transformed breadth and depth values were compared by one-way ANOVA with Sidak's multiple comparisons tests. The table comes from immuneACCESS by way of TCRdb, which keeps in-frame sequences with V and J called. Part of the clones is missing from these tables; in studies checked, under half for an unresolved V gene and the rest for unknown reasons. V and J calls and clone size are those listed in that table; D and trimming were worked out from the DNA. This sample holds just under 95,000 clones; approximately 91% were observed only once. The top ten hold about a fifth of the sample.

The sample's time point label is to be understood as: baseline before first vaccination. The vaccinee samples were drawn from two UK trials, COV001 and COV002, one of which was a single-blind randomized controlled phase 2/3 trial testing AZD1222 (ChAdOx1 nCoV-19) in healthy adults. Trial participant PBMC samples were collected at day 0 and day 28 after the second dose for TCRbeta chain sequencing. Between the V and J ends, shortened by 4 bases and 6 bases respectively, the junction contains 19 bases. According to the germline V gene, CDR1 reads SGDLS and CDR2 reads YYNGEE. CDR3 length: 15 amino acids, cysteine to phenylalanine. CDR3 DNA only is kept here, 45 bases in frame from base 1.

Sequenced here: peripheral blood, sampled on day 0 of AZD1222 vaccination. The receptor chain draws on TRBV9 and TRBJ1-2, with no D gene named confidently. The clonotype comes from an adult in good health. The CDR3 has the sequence CASSPRDRSVNGYTF. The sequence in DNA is TGTGCCAGCAGCCCAAGGGATAGGAGTGTGAATGGCTACACCTTC. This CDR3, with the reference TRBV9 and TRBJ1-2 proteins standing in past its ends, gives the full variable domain DSGVTQTPKHLITATGQRVTLRCSPRSGDLSVYWYQQSLDQGLQFLIQYYNGEERAKGNILERFSAQQFPDLHSELNLSSLELGDSALYFCASSPRDRSVNGYTFGSGTRLTVV.